A single sample is the source of the 17 T cell receptor beta chains below, sequenced in a study of T cell responses to AZD1222 COVID-19 vaccine. Generated by immunoSEQ multiplex PCR, the TCRdb table keeps only in-frame clones and is missing some. The sample yields 110,000 to 150,000 clones, more than 75% seen once. Sample: peripheral blood, taken 28 days after the second AZD1222 dose. The receptors originated from an adult who received the AZD1222 COVID-19 vaccine.

The J gene is TRBJ1-1, the V gene TRBV5-5, with D tentatively TRBD1 (5 bases). Trimming removed 3 bases at V and 0 bases at J, with 12 bases between. The CDR3 consists of 15 residues. Germline loops: CDR1 SGHKS, CDR2 YYEKEE (reference sequence). For the CDR3, the DNA is TGTGCCAGCAGCTCCCGACGGGGGATGAACACTGAAGCTTTCTTT. This sequence encodes CASSSRRGMNTEAFF. The full variable domain, rest sourced from reference TRBV5-5 and TRBJ1-1, is DAGVTQSPTHLIKTRGQQVTLRCSPISGHKSVSWYQQVLGQGPQFIFQYYEKEERGRGNFPDRFSARQFPNYSSELNVNALLLGDSALYLCASSSRRGMNTEAFFGQGTRLTVV.

The CDR3 is CASSVGSTDTQYF. In DNA form, the CDR3 reads TGTGCCAGCAGCGTAGGGAGCACAGATACGCAGTATTTT. The V call is TRBV9, the J call TRBJ2-3; no firm D call. Germline loops: CDR1 SGDLS, CDR2 YYNGEE. This CDR3 contains 13 residues. The ends were cut back, 0 bases at V and 0 bases at J, with 2 bases in the middle.

The rearrangement uses TRBV23-1 and TRBJ1-5; D possibly corresponds to TRBD1 (6 bases). TRBV23-1 carries the ORF label, with uncertain function. The CDR3 spans 15 residues. The ends were cut back, 7 bases at V and 1 base at J, with 14 bases in the middle. Here the CDR3 reads CASIGGQGSNQPQHF. In DNA, the CDR3 is TGCGCCAGCATCGGGGGGCAAGGGAGCAATCAGCCCCAGCATTTT.

The rearrangement uses TRBV20-1 and TRBJ1-5; D not certain. With 3 bases removed from V and 5 bases from J, the gap between germline ends came to 11 bases. The CDR3 spans 13 residues. Germline-derived CDR1 and CDR2 are DFQATT and SNEGSKA (reference sequence). CDR3 residues: CSASLGFDQPQHF. CDR3 sequence (DNA): TGCAGTGCTAGTCTCGGTTTTGATCAGCCCCAGCATTTT.

The chain uses TRBV5-1 and TRBJ2-6; a weak D match, TRBD1 (6 bases). From germline, CDR1 is SGHRS and CDR2 YFSETQ. CDR3 length: 17 amino acids. V gave up 3 bases and J gave up 0 bases, with 13 bases separating them. CDR3 bases: TGCGCCAGCAGCTACGGGACATCAAACTCTGGGGCCAACGTCCTGACTTTC. It codes for CASSYGTSNSGANVLTF. The variable domain in full, with the rest retrieved from reference TRBV5-1 and TRBJ2-6, is KAGVTQTPRYLIKTRGQQVTLSCSPISGHRSVSWYQQTPGQGLQFLFEYFSETQRNKGNFPGRFSGRQFSNSRSEMNVSTLELGDSALYLCASSYGTSNSGANVLTFGAGSRLTVL.

The chain recombines TRBV24-1 with TRBJ2-1, with 9 nucleotides matching TRBD2. This CDR3 region has 18 residues. Losses at the gene ends were 6 bases for V and 7 bases for J; bases not matched to a gene: 18. Germline CDR1 KGHDR, CDR2 SFDVKD. The CDR3 here is CATSSREGPQSARNEQFF. CDR3 DNA: TGTGCCACCAGTTCGCGGGAGGGACCGCAGTCGGCGAGAAATGAGCAGTTCTTC.

The chain joins TRBV6-5 to TRBJ2-7; the match to TRBD2 covers 11 bases. The CDR3 sequence is 15 residues long. The trim removed 5 bases at V and 2 bases at J, leaving 5 bases unmatched. Germline-derived CDR1 and CDR2 are MNHEY and SVGAGI. As DNA, the CDR3 is TGTGCCAGCAGTAAACTAGCGGGGGAGACCTACGAGCAGTACTTC. Translation gives CASSKLAGETYEQYF.

The chain couples TRBV5-1 to TRBJ1-5, with a tentative D call TRBD1 (5 bases). The germline gives CDR1 SGHRS, CDR2 YFSETQ. V was clipped by 3 bases and J by 4 bases, with 14 bases between them. CDR3 size: 15 residues. The CDR3 nucleotides are TGCGCCAGCAGCTCCGGGACGGATACTAATCAGCCCCAGCATTTT. It codes for CASSSGTDTNQPQHF.

The rearrangement uses TRBV29-1 and TRBJ1-2; TRBD1 matches 10 bases. Per germline, CDR1 SQVTM and CDR2 ANQGSEA. The CDR3 loop spans 13 amino acids. Germline trimming cut 6 bases from V and 7 bases from J; bases unmatched to any gene: 8. CDR3 nucleotides: TGCAGCGTCGAGGGACAGGGGCTCCTTGGCTACACCTTC. Translation: CSVEGQGLLGYTF.

This clone was seen once. The V and J genes are TRBV3-1 (or the pseudogene TRBV3-2) and TRBJ1-2; TRBD1 matches 8 bases. The CDR3 extends over 14 amino acids. Looked up from germline, CDR1 is LGHDT and CDR2 is YNNKEL (reference sequence). The trim removed 6 bases at V and 7 bases at J, leaving 10 bases unmatched. The CDR3 loop is CASSLARGLGGYTF. Here the CDR3 DNA reads TGTGCCAGCAGTTTAGCCAGGGGGCTGGGTGGCTACACCTTC.

J is TRBJ2-7 and V is TRBV7-8, with TRBD2 as a possible D gene (5 bases). V was clipped by 5 bases and J by 7 bases, with 15 bases between them. The CDR3 sequence is 13 residues long. The V gene's germline CDR1 is SGHVS and CDR2 FQNEAQ. DNA of the CDR3: TGTGCCAGCAGCCAGAGTACCACGGGGGAGCAGTACTTC. Encoded protein: CASSQSTTGEQYF.

The chain recombines TRBV5-1 with TRBJ1-1; TRBD1 is a possible D gene (6 bases). From germline, CDR1 is SGHRS and CDR2 YFSETQ. V lost 3 bases, J lost 1 base, and 10 bases lay in between. The CDR3 is made up of 14 amino acids. CDR3 nucleotide sequence: TGCGCCAGCAGCTCGCAGGGGACGAACACTGAAGCTTTCTTT. Its protein is CASSSQGTNTEAFF.

J is TRBJ2-2 and V is TRBV6-5, with unresolved D. V was trimmed by 0 bases and J by 3 bases, leaving 8 bases between them. This CDR3 has 15 residues. CDR1 and CDR2 (germline): MNHEY, SVGAGI. The CDR3: CASSYSGRYTGELFF. In nucleotides, the CDR3 is TGTGCCAGCAGTTACTCTGGCAGGTACACCGGGGAGCTGTTTTTT.

This chain connects TRBV5-4 to TRBJ2-3, with 8 bases matching TRBD1. The germline gives CDR1 SGHNT, CDR2 YYREEE (reference sequence). V dropped 4 bases and J dropped 12; count of bases not matched to a gene: 13. This CDR3 region has 14 residues. As DNA, the CDR3 is TGTGCCAGCAGCAACCGGGACAGGCCACACTATCAGTATTTT. It translates to CASSNRDRPHYQYF.

This clone was found once. The chain combines TRBV9 with TRBJ1-1; possibly TRBD1 for D (6 bases). The CDR3 loop spans 14 amino acids. Germline CDR1 is SGDLS and CDR2 is YYNGEE. Trimming took off 1 base at V and 5 bases at J, with 12 bases between the two ends. In nucleotides, the CDR3 is TGTGCCAGCAGCGTAAGGGGGGATGATACTGAAGCTTTCTTT. The encoded protein is CASSVRGDDTEAFF.

The chain is built from TRBV6-6 and TRBJ2-1; 9 nucleotides agree with TRBD2. This CDR3 comprises 16 residues. J lost 7 bases, V lost 7 bases, and 14 bases had no gene match. From germline, CDR1 is MNHNY and CDR2 SVGAGI (reference sequence). The CDR3 DNA follows: TGTGCCAGCACCCCCAGAAGAGCGGGAGGTTCAAATGAGCAGTTCTTC. It yields the protein CASTPRRAGGSNEQFF.

The V call is TRBV7-2, the J call TRBJ2-2; no clear D gene. Trimming took 4 bases from V and 5 from J, leaving 11 bases between them. Germline V lookup: CDR1 SGHTA, CDR2 FQGNSA. CDR3 length: 14 residues. The DNA for the CDR3 is TGTGCCAGCAGCTACCGGCTGGGTACCGGGGAGCTGTTTTTT. It translates to CASSYRLGTGELFF.